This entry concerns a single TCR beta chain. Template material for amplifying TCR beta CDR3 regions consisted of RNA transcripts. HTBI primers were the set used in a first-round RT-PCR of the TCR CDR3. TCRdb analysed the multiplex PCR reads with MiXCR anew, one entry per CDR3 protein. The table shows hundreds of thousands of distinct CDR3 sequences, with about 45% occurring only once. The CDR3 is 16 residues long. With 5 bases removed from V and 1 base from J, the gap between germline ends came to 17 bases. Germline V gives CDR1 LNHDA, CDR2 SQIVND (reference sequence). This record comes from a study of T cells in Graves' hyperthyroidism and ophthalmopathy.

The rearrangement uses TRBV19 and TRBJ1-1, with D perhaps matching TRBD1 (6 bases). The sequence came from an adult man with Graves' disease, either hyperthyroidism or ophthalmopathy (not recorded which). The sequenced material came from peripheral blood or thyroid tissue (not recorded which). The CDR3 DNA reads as TGTGCCAGTAGTGCCCTGTGGGGGGCTAGGAACACTGAAGCTTTCTTT. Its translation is CASSALWGARNTEAFF.